The rows below give T cell receptor beta chains drawn from one sample of a study of blood T cell repertoires in COVID-19. Measured with immunoSEQ multiplex PCR; TCRdb has only the in-frame clones, and not every one. The data contain roughly 450,000 clones, roughly 87% of them singletons. The sample comprised PBMCs or T cells enriched from blood (not recorded which). The source of these receptors is a man younger than 35 who had recovered from COVID-19. The CDR3 runs from the conserved cysteine through the conserved F or W. Fields, in order: clone size, V gene, J gene, D gene, CDR3 protein, CDR3 DNA. A D gene is named only where the DNA matches it firmly. Not all rows give a size; the values are once, few, many and, for expanded clones, a class.

clone size: .; V gene: TRBV9; J gene: TRBJ1-1; D gene: .; CDR3 protein: CASSVFSQGTEAFF; CDR3 DNA: TGTGCCAGCAGCGTGTTCAGTCAGGGCACTGAAGCTTTCTTT
clone size: .; V gene: TRBV2; J gene: TRBJ1-5; D gene: .; CDR3 protein: CASKGVSSNQPQHF; CDR3 DNA: TGTGCCAGCAAGGGGGTTAGCAGCAATCAGCCCCAGCATTTT
clone size: .; V gene: TRBV10-3; J gene: TRBJ1-2; D gene: .; CDR3 protein: CAISELRGYTF; CDR3 DNA: TGTGCCATCAGTGAACTTCGGGGCTACACCTTC
clone size: .; V gene: TRBV29-1; J gene: TRBJ2-3; D gene: .; CDR3 protein: CSVGRGSTDTQYF; CDR3 DNA: TGCAGCGTTGGTCGGGGAAGCACAGATACGCAGTATTTT
clone size: .; V gene: TRBV4-1; J gene: TRBJ2-7; D gene: TRBD2; CDR3 protein: CASSQYRDYNSYEQYF; CDR3 DNA: TGCGCCAGCAGCCAGTACCGGGACTACAACTCCTACGAGCAGTACTTC
clone size: .; V gene: TRBV24-1; J gene: TRBJ1-5; D gene: .; CDR3 protein: CATSPSGTAAGEPQHF; CDR3 DNA: TGTGCCACCAGTCCTTCTGGGACCGCGGCGGGGGAGCCCCAGCATTTT
clone size: .; V gene: TRBV30; J gene: TRBJ1-4; D gene: .; CDR3 protein: CAWSVGRATNEKLFF; CDR3 DNA: TGTGCCTGGAGTGTGGGGCGTGCAACTAATGAAAAACTGTTTTTT
clone size: .; V gene: TRBV6-5; J gene: TRBJ1-2; D gene: .; CDR3 protein: CASSYSGAPLTF; CDR3 DNA: TGTGCCAGCAGTTACTCGGGGGCGCCGCTCACCTTC
clone size: .; V gene: TRBV11-2; J gene: TRBJ1-1; D gene: TRBD1; CDR3 protein: CASSLGGQKNTEAFF; CDR3 DNA: TGTGCCAGCAGCCTAGGGGGACAGAAGAACACTGAAGCTTTCTTT
clone size: .; V gene: TRBV9; J gene: TRBJ2-2; D gene: .; CDR3 protein: CASSVAPTGELFF; CDR3 DNA: TGTGCCAGCAGCGTAGCCCCTACCGGGGAGCTGTTTTTT
clone size: .; V gene: TRBV19; J gene: TRBJ1-1; D gene: .; CDR3 protein: CASSIDRRWNTEAFF; CDR3 DNA: TGTGCCAGTAGTATAGATCGCAGGTGGAACACTGAAGCTTTCTTT
clone size: .; V gene: TRBV3-1/TRBV3-2; J gene: TRBJ2-1; D gene: TRBD2; CDR3 protein: CASSQGTSGSFNEQFF; CDR3 DNA: TGTGCCAGCAGCCAAGGGACTAGCGGGAGTTTCAATGAGCAGTTCTTC
clone size: .; V gene: TRBV28; J gene: TRBJ2-4; D gene: TRBD2; CDR3 protein: CASNIASGNIQYF; CDR3 DNA: TGTGCCAGCAATATAGCTAGCGGAAACATTCAGTACTTC
clone size: .; V gene: TRBV10-3; J gene: TRBJ2-7; D gene: .; CDR3 protein: CAISDSAGGAYEQYF; CDR3 DNA: TGTGCCATCAGTGACTCCGCAGGAGGTGCCTACGAGCAGTACTTC
clone size: .; V gene: TRBV11-2; J gene: TRBJ2-3; D gene: .; CDR3 protein: CASSLNSITDTQYF; CDR3 DNA: TGTGCCAGCAGCTTAAACTCGATTACAGATACGCAGTATTTT
clone size: .; V gene: TRBV7-8; J gene: TRBJ1-5; D gene: .; CDR3 protein: CASSLLGRLGSNQPQHF; CDR3 DNA: TGTGCCAGCAGCTTGTTAGGCCGGTTGGGCAGCAATCAGCCCCAGCATTTT
clone size: .; V gene: TRBV18; J gene: TRBJ2-5; D gene: .; CDR3 protein: CASSPQVETQYF; CDR3 DNA: TGTGCCAGCTCACCGCAGGTAGAGACCCAGTACTTC
clone size: .; V gene: TRBV27; J gene: TRBJ2-5; D gene: TRBD1; CDR3 protein: CASRKYGDRETGKETQYF; CDR3 DNA: TGTGCCAGCAGGAAGTATGGGGACCGTGAGACAGGGAAGGAGACCCAGTACTTC
clone size: .; V gene: TRBV19; J gene: TRBJ1-5; D gene: TRBD1; CDR3 protein: CASSSTGGTGQPQHF; CDR3 DNA: TGTGCCAGTAGCTCCACAGGGGGCACGGGACAGCCCCAGCATTTT
clone size: once; V gene: TRBV3-1/TRBV3-2; J gene: TRBJ1-4; D gene: .; CDR3 protein: CASSQVKHQGNEKLFF; CDR3 DNA: TGTGCCAGCAGCCAAGTAAAGCATCAGGGAAATGAAAAACTGTTTTTT
clone size: .; V gene: TRBV2; J gene: TRBJ1-1; D gene: TRBD1; CDR3 protein: CASRDQGETEAFF; CDR3 DNA: TGTGCCAGCAGGGATCAGGGGGAAACTGAAGCTTTCTTT
clone size: .; V gene: TRBV11-3; J gene: TRBJ1-1; D gene: TRBD1; CDR3 protein: CASSSSGGRWSGTEAFF; CDR3 DNA: TGTGCCAGCAGCTCCTCAGGGGGCAGGTGGTCGGGCACTGAAGCTTTCTTT
clone size: once; V gene: TRBV30; J gene: TRBJ1-1; D gene: .; CDR3 protein: CAWRPGTSNTEAFF; CDR3 DNA: TGTGCCTGGAGGCCCGGGACAAGTAACACTGAAGCTTTCTTT
clone size: .; V gene: TRBV5-1; J gene: TRBJ1-1; D gene: TRBD1; CDR3 protein: CASSPDRGRGDTEAFF; CDR3 DNA: TGCGCCAGCAGCCCCGACAGGGGGCGTGGGGACACTGAAGCTTTCTTT
clone size: .; V gene: TRBV6-5; J gene: TRBJ1-5; D gene: .; CDR3 protein: CASSPQNKNQPQHF; CDR3 DNA: TGTGCCAGCAGCCCACAGAACAAAAATCAGCCCCAGCATTTT
clone size: .; V gene: TRBV6-5; J gene: TRBJ1-2; D gene: TRBD1; CDR3 protein: CASRSGTGDLGYTF; CDR3 DNA: TGTGCCAGCAGATCCGGGACAGGGGACTTGGGCTACACCTTC
clone size: .; V gene: TRBV27; J gene: TRBJ2-7; D gene: .; CDR3 protein: CASSGIGRDEQYF; CDR3 DNA: TGTGCCAGCAGTGGGATAGGGCGGGACGAGCAGTACTTC